The T cell receptor beta chain described here comes from a study of glioma-infiltrating T cells. This clonotype was found a few times. TCR alpha and beta CDR3 regions were amplified from RNA using iRepertoire nested multiplex PCR. TCRdb re-analysed the multiplex PCR reads in MiXCR, keeping a single row per CDR3 protein. The sample lists around 390,000 distinct CDR3 sequences, roughly two fifths seen once, with about 12% in the top ten. Trimming took 1 base from V and 3 from J, leaving 12 bases between them. The CDR3 has 14 amino acids. CDR1 and CDR2 (germline): DFQATT, SNEGSKA (reference sequence). This rearrangement joins TRBV20-1 to TRBJ2-5; D uncertain. This receptor was obtained from a human donor with low-grade glioma or glioblastoma, undergoing nonglioma brain surgery, or in good health (not recorded which). Specimen: glioma tissue, nonneoplastic brain tissue, or PBMCs (not recorded which). The CDR3 is CSARVDPWEETQYF. CDR3 nucleotides: TGCAGTGCTAGAGTTGACCCCTGGGAAGAGACCCAGTACTTC.